These 28 T cell receptor beta chains were all obtained from the same sample, sequenced in a study of cytomegalovirus exposure and HLA in healthy donors. The PCR had 60 Vbeta and 13 Jbeta primers. This table comes from immunoSEQ multiplex PCR, and its TCRdb copy is limited to in-frame clones, with some not included. The table records about 20,000 clones, 65% to 85% of them present only once. Material: PBMCs. The receptors shown here come from a man in his fifties or sixties in good health and CMV-seronegative.

On this clone: One junction end does not reproduce the germline sequence, and a read error may be involved. The chain links TRBV6-6 to TRBJ2-7; D perhaps matches TRBD2 (6 bases). Looked up from germline, CDR1 is MNHNY and CDR2 is SVGAGI (reference sequence). CDR3 length equals 15 residues. Here the CDR3 reads CPSRHTLREPDEQYF. The CDR3 nucleotides are TGTCCCAGCAGACACACACTCCGGGAGCCGGACGAGCAGTACTTC.

This chain uses TRBV2 with TRBJ2-2, with 9 positions matching TRBD1. Germline trimming cut 6 bases from V and 1 base from J; bases unmatched to any gene: 3. Germline CDR1 and CDR2: SNHLY and FYNNEI. CDR3 length: 15 residues. The CDR3: CASRGTGKNTGELFF. DNA for the CDR3: TGTGCCAGCAGGGGGACAGGGAAGAACACCGGGGAGCTGTTTTTT.

The rearrangement uses TRBV19 and TRBJ2-7; TRBD1 matches at 8 bases. The trim removed 5 bases at V and 2 bases at J, leaving 14 bases unmatched. This CDR3 is built from 17 residues. Germline CDR1 and CDR2: LNHDA and SQIVND (reference sequence). The chain's CDR3 is CASSSHHGQGLPYEQYF. For the CDR3, the DNA is TGTGCCAGTAGTTCTCACCACGGACAGGGCCTTCCCTACGAGCAGTACTTC.

This sequence joins TRBV5-1 and TRBJ1-4; D call uncertain. The CDR3 spans 14 residues. V lost 3 bases, J lost 5 bases, and 11 bases lay in between. Germline V CDR1 and CDR2: SGHRS, YFSETQ. CDR3 DNA sequence: TGCGCCAGCAGCTCCAGAGGTCCCAATGAAAAACTGTTTTTT. Translated: CASSSRGPNEKLFF.

The chain carries TRBV5-4 and TRBJ2-7; maybe TRBD2 (5 bases). CDR1 is SGHNT, CDR2 YYREEE, per germline (reference sequence). V shed 1 base and J shed 5 bases, with 19 bases lying between them. This CDR3 comprises 16 residues. CDR3 in DNA: TGTGCCAGCAGCTTGTCAATGGCTCTCTATAGCGACGAGCAGTACTTC. Translation: CASSLSMALYSDEQYF.

This clone was seen more than once but under ten times. A read error may account for a junction end that differs from germline. The chain carries TRBV12-5 and TRBJ1-2, with D uncertain. CDR1 LGHNT and CDR2 FRNRAP come from the germline V gene. The CDR3 contains 15 residues. The CDR3 loop is CASGLVFGTDYGYPF. The CDR3 DNA follows: TGTGCTAGTGGTTTGGTATTCGGCACGGACTATGGCTACCCCTTC.

V gene TRBV5-1 combines with J gene TRBJ2-7; D is unclear. The CDR3 has 16 amino acids. Germline V gene data show CDR1 as SGHRS and CDR2 as YFSETQ. V lost 0 bases to trimming and J lost 1 base, with 14 bases between them. CDR3 in amino acids: CASSLGPSSVSYEQYF. In nucleotides, the CDR3 is TGCGCCAGCAGCTTGGGTCCCAGTTCCGTATCCTACGAGCAGTACTTC. The full variable domain, completed using reference TRBV5-1 and TRBJ2-7, is KAGVTQTPRYLIKTRGQQVTLSCSPISGHRSVSWYQQTPGQGLQFLFEYFSETQRNKGNFPGRFSGRQFSNSRSEMNVSTLELGDSALYLCASSLGPSSVSYEQYFGPGTRLTVT.

The chain uses TRBV11-2 and TRBJ2-7; TRBD2 is a possible D gene (7 bases). The CDR3 sequence is 15 residues long. The V gene's germline CDR1 is SGHAT and CDR2 FQNNGV. V lost 4 bases and J lost 0, with 13 bases in between. The CDR3 loop reads CASSSSRGPSYEQYF. The CDR3 DNA follows: TGTGCCAGCAGCTCATCGCGGGGGCCCTCCTACGAGCAGTACTTC.

The rearrangement joins TRBV9 to TRBJ2-1, with D tentatively TRBD2 (7 bases). CDR1 SGDLS and CDR2 YYNGEE come from the germline V gene. The V end was cut by 4 bases, the J end by 0 bases, with 17 bases between. The CDR3 has 17 amino acids. The CDR3 nucleotides read TGTGCCAGCAGCCGCGGGGGAGGGGGGAGCTCCTACAATGAGCAGTTCTTC. This sequence encodes CASSRGGGGSSYNEQFF.

This clone has only a few counts. This chain connects TRBV18 to TRBJ1-4; TRBD1 aligns across 7 bases. Germline CDR1 is KGHSH and CDR2 is LQKENI. The J segment lost 8 bases and the V segment lost 1 base, leaving 7 bases of the junction unmatched. This CDR3 has 15 amino acids. The chain's CDR3 is CASSPLKDRTEKLFF. In DNA form, the CDR3 reads TGTGCCAGCTCACCACTTAAGGACAGGACGGAAAAACTGTTTTTT.

The chain is built from TRBV5-6 and TRBJ1-2; D is possibly TRBD1 (6 bases). This CDR3 spans 14 amino acids. Per the germline V gene, CDR1 is SGHDT and CDR2 is YYEEEE. V lost 5 bases, J lost 7 bases, and 18 bases lay in between. The CDR3 sequence is CASSFPLGAGGYTF. The CDR3 nucleotides read TGTGCCAGCAGTTTCCCCTTGGGGGCGGGTGGCTACACCTTC. The whole variable domain, filled in from reference TRBV5-6 and TRBJ1-2, reads DAGVTQSPTHLIKTRGQQVTLRCSPKSGHDTVSWYQQALGQGPQFIFQYYEEEERQRGNFPDRFSGHQFPNYSSELNVNALLLGDSALYLCASSFPLGAGGYTFGSGTRLTVV.

This clone was seen once. The chain recombines TRBV7-8 with TRBJ2-3, with D perhaps matching TRBD2 (5 bases). The V end lost 5 bases, the J end lost 6 bases, and 18 bases lay between the germline ends. Germline lookup yields CDR1 SGHVS and CDR2 FQNEAQ. There are 15 residues in the CDR3. CDR3 in DNA: TGTGCCAGCAGCCTTGGACTGGGGAATAGGGATACGCAGTATTTT. Protein product: CASSLGLGNRDTQYF.

The genes are TRBV6-1 and TRBJ1-1; tentatively, D is TRBD1 (5 bases). CDR3 length equals 13 residues. With 11 bases removed from V and 8 bases from J, the gap between germline ends came to 21 bases. Germline V gene sequence: CDR1 MNHNS, CDR2 SASEGT. CDR3 residues: CACRRRDGLEAFF. In nucleotides, the CDR3 is TGTGCCTGCCGTCGGAGGGACGGACTGGAAGCTTTCTTT.

This rearrangement joins TRBV19 to TRBJ2-5, with D perhaps TRBD2 (5 bases). The DNA end is a closer match to TRBJ2-7, so the J assignment may be wrong. The CDR3 totals 16 residues. The germline V gene has CDR1 LNHDA and CDR2 SQIVND (reference sequence). CDR3 protein: CASSRLSPRGIYEQYF. CDR3 sequence (DNA): TGTGCCAGTAGTAGGTTGAGTCCTCGAGGGATTTACGAGCAGTACTTC.

V gene TRBV18 combines with J gene TRBJ1-2; D is perhaps TRBD1 (6 bases). V was shortened by 4 bases and J by 8 bases, with 29 bases between the two germline ends. This CDR3 contains 18 residues. Germline V gives CDR1 KGHSH, CDR2 LQKENI. CDR3: CASSLGQPIGRGMEGYTF. For the CDR3, the DNA is TGTGCCAGCTCACTCGGACAGCCTATAGGAAGGGGTATGGAGGGCTACACCTTC.

The chain joins TRBV5-1 to TRBJ1-1; D is unclear. The CDR3 is 16 amino acids. The V gene lost 4 bases and the J gene lost 3 bases, with 19 bases spanning the gap. The germline V gene encodes CDR1 SGHRS and CDR2 YFSETQ. CDR3 nucleotide sequence: TGCGCCAGCAGCCGCTCGTTCGGAGTGATGTACACTGAAGCTTTCTTT. The encoded protein is CASSRSFGVMYTEAFF.

In its sample, this clone was seen once. This sequence joins TRBV6-4 and TRBJ1-6; 7 bases fit TRBD1. With 8 bases clipped from V and 0 bases from J, the junction kept 4 bases outside the gene matches. CDR3 length: 15 amino acids. Germline CDR1 is MRHNA and CDR2 is SNTAGT. CDR3 DNA: TGTGCCAGCTCGACAGGGAACTCCTATAATTCACCCCTCCACTTT. Its protein product is CASSTGNSYNSPLHF.

The chain employs TRBV11-2 and TRBJ2-1; TRBD2 aligns across 7 bases. The V and J ends lost 1 base and 4 bases, in that order; junction bases with no gene match: 7. The CDR3 spans 16 residues. Germline values: CDR1 SGHAT, CDR2 FQNNGV. The CDR3 loop is CASSLGPQRGYNEQFF. The CDR3 DNA reads TGTGCCAGCAGCTTAGGACCCCAGCGGGGTTACAATGAGCAGTTCTTC.

This chain joins TRBV4-2 and TRBJ1-1; TRBD1 might be the D (6 bases). This CDR3 is 20 amino acids long. Trimming removed 5 bases at V and 4 bases at J, with 32 bases between. CDR1 LGHNA and CDR2 YNFKEQ come from the germline V gene. The CDR3 coding sequence is TGTGCCAGCAGCGCGGCCGCTCAGGGATTAGGGGGTGTATTTGGCACTGAAGCTTTCTTT. Translation gives CASSAAAQGLGGVFGTEAFF.

The V gene is TRBV2, the J gene TRBJ2-5, with 10 bases matching TRBD1. The last part of the DNA fits TRBJ2-7 better; the J call may be wrong. Germline CDR1 reads SNHLY; CDR2 reads FYNNEI. The CDR3 is 13 residues long. The CDR3 sequence: CASGRDRGYEQYF. The DNA for the CDR3 is TGTGCCAGCGGCCGGGACAGGGGCTACGAGCAGTACTTC.

As regards this clone: Germline is not matched at one junction end, which may reflect a read error. This sequence joins TRBV19 and TRBJ2-7; TRBD1 aligns across 7 bases. There are 13 residues in the CDR3. Germline V gene data show CDR1 as LNHDA and CDR2 as SQIVND (reference sequence). CDR3 region: CASSKQIDRALWF. In DNA form, the CDR3 reads TGTGCCAGTAGTAAACAGATCGACAGGGCGCTGTGGTTC.

Points on this clone: The germline gene is not matched at one end of the junction; a read error may be the cause. The chain joins TRBV11-2 to TRBJ2-7; TRBD1 matches 9 bases. CDR1 is SGHAT, CDR2 FQNNGV, per germline. The CDR3 sequence is 16 residues long. CDR3: CARSLVSGQGMYEQYF. CDR3 DNA sequence: TGTGCCCGCAGCTTAGTATCGGGACAGGGTATGTACGAGCAGTACTTC. Combining the CDR3 with reference TRBV11-2 and TRBJ2-7 gives the whole variable domain EAGVAQSPRYKIIEKRQSVAFWCNPISGHATLYWYQQILGQGPKLLIQFQNNGVVDDSQLPKDRFSAERLKGVDSTLKIQPAKLEDSAVYLCARSLVSGQGMYEQYFGPGTRLTVT.

V gene TRBV4-1 combines with J gene TRBJ2-5; tentative D call: TRBD1 (5 bases). The CDR3 loop spans 16 amino acids. V was clipped by 4 bases and J by 5 bases, with 20 bases between them. Germline CDR1 is MGHRA and CDR2 is YSYEKL. The CDR3 protein is CASSRYPGPGRETQYF. The CDR3 bases are TGCGCCAGCAGCCGCTATCCGGGCCCAGGGCGGGAGACCCAGTACTTC.

V usage is TRBV5-8 and J usage is TRBJ1-1; D may be TRBD1 (6 bases). The CDR3 runs 15 residues. Germline CDR1 reads SGHTS; CDR2 reads YDEGEE. Deletions cut 7 bases from V and 0 bases from J, with 16 bases between. The CDR3 is CASGTQGLMNTEAFF. In DNA form, the CDR3 reads TGTGCCAGCGGAACGCAGGGGCTCATGAACACTGAAGCTTTCTTT.

The chain combines TRBV4-3 with TRBJ1-2; tentatively, D is TRBD1 (5 bases). The CDR3 extends over 11 amino acids. V lost 8 bases, J lost 4 bases, and 8 bases lay in between. Germline lookup yields CDR1 LGHNA and CDR2 YSLEER. CDR3 in DNA: TGCGCCAGCGGGGCAGGCTATGGCTACACCTTC. Its protein is CASGAGYGYTF.

A few counts support this clone. CDR3 region: CASSPGTTGGLGEQYF. Written as DNA, the CDR3 is TGTGCCAGCTCACCAGGGACCACAGGGGGCTTGGGGGAGCAGTACTTC. V gene TRBV18 combines with J gene TRBJ2-7; 9 nucleotides agree with TRBD1. Germline V gene sequence: CDR1 KGHSH, CDR2 LQKENI. The ends lost 2 bases at V and 7 bases at J; junction bases unmatched: 12. The CDR3 is made up of 16 amino acids.

The V gene is TRBV28, the J gene TRBJ1-1; D remains ambiguous. The CDR3 totals 14 residues. Germline V CDR1 and CDR2: MDHEN, SYDVKM. The V end lost 2 bases, the J end lost 2 bases, and 9 bases lay between the germline ends. The CDR3: CASSLVHPNTEAFF. The CDR3 nucleotides read TGTGCCAGCAGTTTAGTACACCCAAACACTGAAGCTTTCTTT.

This clone was recorded only once. V is TRBV10-2 and J is TRBJ2-7, with TRBD1 identical over 9 bases. V was clipped by 4 bases and J by 1 base; unmatched bases: 2. The CDR3 runs to 14 residues. CDR1 and CDR2 from the germline V gene are WSHSY and SAAADI. For the CDR3, the DNA is TGCGCCAGCAGTGTGGACAGGGGATCCTACGAGCAGTACTTC. Its translation: CASSVDRGSYEQYF.